Listed below are T cell receptor beta chains from one sample, sequenced in a study of blood T cell repertoires in COVID-19. TCRdb's table, derived via immunoSEQ multiplex PCR, lists solely in-frame clones and lacks some. The sample lists 60,000 to 75,000 clones; roughly 90% were seen once. Sample: peripheral blood. The receptors were sampled from a young man with acute or convalescent COVID-19. CDR3s include the opening cysteine and the closing phenylalanine or tryptophan. The D gene is left open where the match is weak. Clone size appears in some rows only: once, few, many, or a class for an expanded clone.

15 TRBD1 TRBJ2-5 once TRBV5-8 TGTGCCAGCAGCTTGACGACAGGGGGTGGGGAGACCCAGTACTTC CASSLTTGGGETQYF
16 . TRBJ1-1 . TRBV3-1/TRBV3-2 TGTGCCAGCAGCCAAGATCAGGCGGGTATGAACACTGAAGCTTTCTTT CASSQDQAGMNTEAFF
12 TRBD1 TRBJ2-1 once TRBV12-5 TGTGCTAGTGGTTCAACAGGGGATGAGCAGTTCTTC CASGSTGDEQFF
15 . TRBJ1-1 . TRBV30 TGTGCCTGGATACGGCAGGGGAGAGGGAACACTGAAGCTTTCTTT CAWIRQGRGNTEAFF
19 TRBD2 TRBJ2-7 . TRBV4-1 TGCGCCAGCAGCCAAAGACTAGCGGGAGGGAACCGGGGCTCCTACGAGCAGTACTTC CASSQRLAGGNRGSYEQYF
16 TRBD1 TRBJ2-2 . TRBV13 TGTGCCAGCAGCCCCACGGGACAGGGGAGAGCCGGGGAGCTGTTTTTT CASSPTGQGRAGELFF
18 TRBD1 TRBJ1-2 . TRBV5-1 TGCGCCAGCAGCTTCATTTCGGGACAGGAGGGATATTTCTATGGCTACACCTTC CASSFISGQEGYFYGYTF
12 . TRBJ1-2 . TRBV7-2 TGTGCCAGCAGCTTAGTTTTAGATCGATACACCTTC CASSLVLDRYTF
16 . TRBJ1-5 . TRBV6-1 TGTGCCAGCAGTGAAATTCTCACAGCTAGCAATCAGCCCCAGCATTTT CASSEILTASNQPQHF
14 . TRBJ1-1 . TRBV14 TGTGCCAGCAGCCAAGAGACGGGACTCACTGAAGCTTTCTTT CASSQETGLTEAFF
15 TRBD1 TRBJ1-2 few TRBV28 TGTGCCAGCATTGGTCCGGGACAGGGGAACTATGGCTACACCTTC CASIGPGQGNYGYTF